The present T cell receptor (beta chain) was sequenced within a study of blood T cell repertoires in COVID-19. Overall study: The United States, Italy and Spain provided the acute and convalescent COVID-19 samples. Sources were T cells, B-cell-depleted T cells, or PBMCs; the material itself was cDNA or gDNA.

This clone turned up a few times. How the authors handled the data: Using reference gene primer amplification, nucleated cell counts were estimated. TCRdb's copy holds only in-frame clones and misses some; the assay was immunoSEQ multiplex PCR. V, J and clone size reflect that table, while D and trimming were determined from the DNA. This sample has over 300,000 clones, with roughly 90% found just once. The sequencing sample was made of peripheral blood. This TCR was sampled from a man aged 18 to 30 with active or convalescent COVID-19.

This chain's CDR3 is CASSPGGQGGSPLHF. CDR3 DNA: TGTGCCAGCAGCCCAGGGGGACAGGGGGGCTCACCCCTCCACTTT. V gene TRBV28 combines with J gene TRBJ1-6, with 11 bases identical to TRBD1. Germline CDR1 MDHEN, CDR2 SYDVKM. V dropped 6 bases and J dropped 10; count of bases not matched to a gene: 8. The CDR3 runs to 15 residues.